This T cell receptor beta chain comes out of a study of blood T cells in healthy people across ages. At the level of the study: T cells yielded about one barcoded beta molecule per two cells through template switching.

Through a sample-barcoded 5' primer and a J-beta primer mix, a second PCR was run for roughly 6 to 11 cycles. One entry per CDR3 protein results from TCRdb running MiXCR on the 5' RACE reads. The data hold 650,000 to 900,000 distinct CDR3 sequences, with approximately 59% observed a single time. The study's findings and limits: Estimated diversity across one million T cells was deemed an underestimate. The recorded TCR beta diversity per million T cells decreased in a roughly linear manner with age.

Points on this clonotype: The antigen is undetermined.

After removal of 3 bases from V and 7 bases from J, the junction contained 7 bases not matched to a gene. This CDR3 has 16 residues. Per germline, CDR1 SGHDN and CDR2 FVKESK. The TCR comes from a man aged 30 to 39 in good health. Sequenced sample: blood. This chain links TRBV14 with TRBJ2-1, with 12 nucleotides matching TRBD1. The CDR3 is CASSHSGTGGRNEQFF. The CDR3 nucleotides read TGTGCCAGCAGCCATTCCGGGACAGGGGGCCGTAATGAGCAGTTCTTC.